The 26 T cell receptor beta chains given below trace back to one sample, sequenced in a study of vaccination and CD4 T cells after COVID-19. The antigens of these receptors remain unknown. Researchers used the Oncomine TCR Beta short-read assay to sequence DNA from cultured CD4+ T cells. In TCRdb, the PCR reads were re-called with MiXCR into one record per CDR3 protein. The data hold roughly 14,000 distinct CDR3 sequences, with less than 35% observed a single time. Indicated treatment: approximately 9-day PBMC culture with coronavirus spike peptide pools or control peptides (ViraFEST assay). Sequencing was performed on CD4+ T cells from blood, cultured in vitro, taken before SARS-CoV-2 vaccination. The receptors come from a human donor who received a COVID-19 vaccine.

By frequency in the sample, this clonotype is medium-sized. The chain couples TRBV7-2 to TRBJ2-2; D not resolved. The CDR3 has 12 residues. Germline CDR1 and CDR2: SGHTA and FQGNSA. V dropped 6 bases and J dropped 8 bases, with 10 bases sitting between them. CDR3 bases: TGTGCCAGCAGGTCCCCTAATGGGGAGCTGTTTTTT. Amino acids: CASRSPNGELFF.

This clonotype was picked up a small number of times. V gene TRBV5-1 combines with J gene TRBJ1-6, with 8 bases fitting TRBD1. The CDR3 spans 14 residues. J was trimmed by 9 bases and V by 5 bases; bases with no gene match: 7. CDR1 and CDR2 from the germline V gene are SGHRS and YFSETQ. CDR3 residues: CASRPRGQGSPLHF. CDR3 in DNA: TGCGCCAGCAGGCCCAGGGGGCAAGGTTCACCCCTCCACTTT.

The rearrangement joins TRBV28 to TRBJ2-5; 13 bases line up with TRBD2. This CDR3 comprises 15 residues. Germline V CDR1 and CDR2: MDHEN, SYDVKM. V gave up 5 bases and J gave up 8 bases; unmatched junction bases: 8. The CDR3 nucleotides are TGTGCCAGCAGTGCCCTACTAGCGGGGGGGAAAACCCAGTACTTC. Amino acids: CASSALLAGGKTQYF.

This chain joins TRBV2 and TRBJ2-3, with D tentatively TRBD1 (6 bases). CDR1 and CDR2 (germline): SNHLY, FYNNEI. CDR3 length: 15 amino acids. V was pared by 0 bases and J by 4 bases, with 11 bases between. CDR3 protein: CASSEAGAVPDTQYF. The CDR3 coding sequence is TGTGCCAGCAGTGAAGCGGGGGCCGTCCCAGATACGCAGTATTTT.

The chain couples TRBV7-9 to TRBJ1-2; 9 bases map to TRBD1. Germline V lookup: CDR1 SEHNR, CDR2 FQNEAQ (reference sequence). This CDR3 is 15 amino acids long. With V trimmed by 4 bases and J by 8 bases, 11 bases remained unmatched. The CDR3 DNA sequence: TGTGCCAGCAGCTCCTCCGGGACAGGGACGGCCGGCTACACCTTC. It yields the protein CASSSSGTGTAGYTF.

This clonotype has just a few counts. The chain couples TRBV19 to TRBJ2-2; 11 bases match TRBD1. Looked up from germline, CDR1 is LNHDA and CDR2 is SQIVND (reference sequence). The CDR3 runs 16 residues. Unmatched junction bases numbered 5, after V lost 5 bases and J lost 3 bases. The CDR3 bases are TGTGCCAGTAGTCGACGGACAGGGGGCCACACCGGGGAGCTGTTTTTT. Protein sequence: CASSRRTGGHTGELFF.

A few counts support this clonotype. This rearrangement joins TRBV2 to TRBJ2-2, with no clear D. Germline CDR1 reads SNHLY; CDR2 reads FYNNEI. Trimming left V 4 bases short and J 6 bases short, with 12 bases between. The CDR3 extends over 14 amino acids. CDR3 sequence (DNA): TGTGCCAGCAGTGCCCGAGCGTTAGCCGGGGAGCTGTTTTTT. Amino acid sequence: CASSARALAGELFF.

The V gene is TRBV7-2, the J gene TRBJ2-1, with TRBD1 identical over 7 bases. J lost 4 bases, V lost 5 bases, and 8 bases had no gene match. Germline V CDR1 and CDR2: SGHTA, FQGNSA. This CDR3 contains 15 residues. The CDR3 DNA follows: TGTGCCAGCAGCCCCCCGGGACAGATTTACAATGAGCAGTTCTTC. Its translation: CASSPPGQIYNEQFF.

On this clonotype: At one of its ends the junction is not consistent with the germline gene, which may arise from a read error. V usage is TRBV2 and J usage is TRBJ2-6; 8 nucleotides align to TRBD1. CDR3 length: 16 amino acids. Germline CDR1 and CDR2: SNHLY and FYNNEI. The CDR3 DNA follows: TGTGCCAGCAGCCTCAGGGGGCTTACTGGGACCAACGTCCTGACTTTC. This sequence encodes CASSLRGLTGTNVLTF.

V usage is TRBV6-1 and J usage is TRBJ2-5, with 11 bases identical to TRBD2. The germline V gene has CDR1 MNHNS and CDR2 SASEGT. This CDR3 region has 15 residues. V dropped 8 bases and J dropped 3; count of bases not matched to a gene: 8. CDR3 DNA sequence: TGTGCCAGCGGACGATCGGGACTAGCGGAAGAGACCCAGTACTTC. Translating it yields CASGRSGLAEETQYF.

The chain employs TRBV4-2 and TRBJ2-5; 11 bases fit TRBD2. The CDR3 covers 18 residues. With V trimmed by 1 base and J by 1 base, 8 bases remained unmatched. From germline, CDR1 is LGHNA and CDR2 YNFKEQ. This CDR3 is CASSQGEVSGGAQETQYF. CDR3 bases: TGTGCCAGCAGCCAAGGAGAGGTTAGCGGGGGGGCCCAAGAGACCCAGTACTTC.

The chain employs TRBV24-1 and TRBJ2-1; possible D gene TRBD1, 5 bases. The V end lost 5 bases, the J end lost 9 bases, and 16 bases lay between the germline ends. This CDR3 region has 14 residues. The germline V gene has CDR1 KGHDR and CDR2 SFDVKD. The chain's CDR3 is CATSVAGMHGEQFF. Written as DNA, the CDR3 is TGTGCCACCAGTGTCGCAGGGATGCATGGTGAGCAGTTCTTC.

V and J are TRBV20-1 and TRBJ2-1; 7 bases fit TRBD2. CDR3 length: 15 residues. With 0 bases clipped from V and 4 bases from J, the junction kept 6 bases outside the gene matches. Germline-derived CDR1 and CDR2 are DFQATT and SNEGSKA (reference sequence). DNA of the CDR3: TGCAGTGCTAGAGATCGGCTAGCGGTTTACAATGAGCAGTTCTTC. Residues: CSARDRLAVYNEQFF.

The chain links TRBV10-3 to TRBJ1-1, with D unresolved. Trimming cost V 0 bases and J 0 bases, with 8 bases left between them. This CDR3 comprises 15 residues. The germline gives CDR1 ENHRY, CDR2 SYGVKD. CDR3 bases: TGTGCCATCAGTGAGTCGAATCGTATGAACACTGAAGCTTTCTTT. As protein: CAISESNRMNTEAFF.

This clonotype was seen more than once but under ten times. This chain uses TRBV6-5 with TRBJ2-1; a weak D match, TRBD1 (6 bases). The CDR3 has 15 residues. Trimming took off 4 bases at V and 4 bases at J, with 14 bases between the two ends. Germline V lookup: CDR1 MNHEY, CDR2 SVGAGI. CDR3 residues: CASSLDRSSYNEQFF. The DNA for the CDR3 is TGTGCCAGCAGTTTAGACAGGAGTTCTTACAATGAGCAGTTCTTC.

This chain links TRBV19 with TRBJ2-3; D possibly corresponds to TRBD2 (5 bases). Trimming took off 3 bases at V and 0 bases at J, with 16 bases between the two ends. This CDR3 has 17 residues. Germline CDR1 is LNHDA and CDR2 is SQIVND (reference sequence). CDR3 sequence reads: CASSIGNPWASTDTQYF. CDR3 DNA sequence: TGTGCCAGTAGTATCGGGAACCCATGGGCGAGCACAGATACGCAGTATTTT.

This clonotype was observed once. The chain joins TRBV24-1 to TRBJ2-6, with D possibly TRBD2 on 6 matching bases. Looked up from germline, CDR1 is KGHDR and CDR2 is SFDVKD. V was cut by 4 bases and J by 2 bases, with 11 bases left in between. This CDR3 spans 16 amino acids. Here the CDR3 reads CATSDRLGTGANVLTF. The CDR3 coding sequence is TGTGCCACCAGTGACCGACTAGGGACTGGGGCCAACGTCCTGACTTTC.

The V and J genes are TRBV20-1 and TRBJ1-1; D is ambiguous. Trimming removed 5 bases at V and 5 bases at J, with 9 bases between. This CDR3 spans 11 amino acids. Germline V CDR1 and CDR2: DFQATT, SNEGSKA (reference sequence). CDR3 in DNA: TGCAGTGCTTTTCCTTCGACTGAAGCTTTCTTT. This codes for CSAFPSTEAFF.

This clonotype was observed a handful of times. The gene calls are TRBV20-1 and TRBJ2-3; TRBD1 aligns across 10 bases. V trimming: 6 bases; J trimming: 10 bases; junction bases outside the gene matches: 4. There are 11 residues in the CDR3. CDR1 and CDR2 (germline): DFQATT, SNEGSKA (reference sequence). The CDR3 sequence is CSALGTGAQYF. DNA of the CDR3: TGCAGTGCCCTCGGGACAGGGGCGCAGTATTTT.

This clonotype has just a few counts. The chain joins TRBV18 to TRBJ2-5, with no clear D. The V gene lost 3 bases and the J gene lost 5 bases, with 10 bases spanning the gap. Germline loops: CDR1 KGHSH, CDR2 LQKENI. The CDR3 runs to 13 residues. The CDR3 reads CASSPLNEETQYF. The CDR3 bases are TGTGCCAGCTCACCTCTTAATGAGGAGACCCAGTACTTC.

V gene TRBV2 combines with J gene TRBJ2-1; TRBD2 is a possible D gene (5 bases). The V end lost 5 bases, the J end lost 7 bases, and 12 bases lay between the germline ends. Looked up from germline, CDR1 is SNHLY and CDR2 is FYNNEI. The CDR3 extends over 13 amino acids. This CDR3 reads CASSKLPGNEQFF. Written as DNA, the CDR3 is TGTGCCAGCAGTAAACTCCCGGGAAATGAGCAGTTCTTC.

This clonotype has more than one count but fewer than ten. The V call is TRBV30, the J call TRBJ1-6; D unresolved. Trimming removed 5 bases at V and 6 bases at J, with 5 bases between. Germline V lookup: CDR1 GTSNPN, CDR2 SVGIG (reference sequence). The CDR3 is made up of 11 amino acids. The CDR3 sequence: CAWGPNSPLHF. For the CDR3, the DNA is TGTGCCTGGGGTCCTAATTCACCCCTCCACTTT.

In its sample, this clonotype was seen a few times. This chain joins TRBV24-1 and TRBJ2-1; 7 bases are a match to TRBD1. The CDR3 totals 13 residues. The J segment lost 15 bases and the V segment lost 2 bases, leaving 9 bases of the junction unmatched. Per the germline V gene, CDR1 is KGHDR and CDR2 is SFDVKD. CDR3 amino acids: CATSDSDRQVRFF. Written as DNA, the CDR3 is TGTGCCACCAGTGATTCGGACAGGCAGGTGCGGTTCTTC.

Here the CDR3 reads CASSHWDSSDTQYF. The CDR3 DNA reads as TGTGCCAGCAGCCACTGGGACAGTTCAGATACGCAGTATTTT. The genes are TRBV7-6 and TRBJ2-3; 7 bases line up with TRBD1. The germline gives CDR1 SGHVS, CDR2 FNYEAQ. CDR3 size: 14 residues. V lost 5 bases and J lost 4; bases outside the gene matches: 6.

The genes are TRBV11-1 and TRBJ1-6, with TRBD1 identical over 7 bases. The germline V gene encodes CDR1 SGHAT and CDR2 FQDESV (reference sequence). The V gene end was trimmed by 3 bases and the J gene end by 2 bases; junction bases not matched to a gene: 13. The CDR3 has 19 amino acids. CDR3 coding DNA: TGTGCCAGCAGCTTGGCCTATCCGGAGGGGGCGACCTATAATTCACCCCTCCACTTT. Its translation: CASSLAYPEGATYNSPLHF.

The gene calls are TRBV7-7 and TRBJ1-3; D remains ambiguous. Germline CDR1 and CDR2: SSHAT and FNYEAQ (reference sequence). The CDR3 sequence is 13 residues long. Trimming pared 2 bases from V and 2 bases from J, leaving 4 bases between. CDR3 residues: CASSLQPGNTIYF. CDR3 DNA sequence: TGTGCCAGCAGCTTACAACCTGGAAACACCATATATTTT. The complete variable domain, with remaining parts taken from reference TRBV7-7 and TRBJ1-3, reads GAGVSQSPRYKVTKRGQDVTLRCDPISSHATLYWYQQALGQGPEFLTYFNYEAQPDKSGLPSDRFSAERPEGSISTLTIQRTEQRDSAMYRCASSLQPGNTIYFGEGSWLTVV.